This passage covers 25 T cell receptor beta chains from one sample sequenced in a study of blood T cells in healthy people across ages. For the second PCR, which ran for 7 to 11 cycles, a sample-barcoded 5' primer and a J-beta primer mix were used. Each CDR3 protein is one row after TCRdb ran MiXCR on the 5' RACE reads. The sample records 1.4 million or so distinct CDR3 sequences, 35% to 45% being singletons. Sequenced material: blood. The receptors were gathered from a woman between 18 and 29 years old in good health.

This clonotype was counted a few times. The chain uses TRBV29-1 and TRBJ2-4; no clear D. The CDR3 length is 13 residues. Trimming removed 4 bases at V and 2 bases at J, with 9 bases between. The germline CDR1 and CDR2 sequences are SQVTM and ANQGSEA. The CDR3 DNA reads TGCAGCGTTGCCGGGCAGTCCAAAAACATTCAGTACTTC. Translating it yields CSVAGQSKNIQYF.

The V call is TRBV12-3 or TRBV12-4, the J call TRBJ2-7; TRBD1 matches at 8 bases. This CDR3 contains 15 residues. J was trimmed by 5 bases and V by 0 bases; bases with no gene match: 6. The chain's CDR3 is CASSLAGQGMNEQYF. For the CDR3, the DNA is TGTGCCAGCAGTTTAGCCGGACAGGGAATGAACGAGCAGTACTTC.

V usage is TRBV12-5 and J usage is TRBJ2-1; 9 bases match TRBD1. Germline trimming cut 6 bases from V and 4 bases from J; bases unmatched to any gene: 7. The germline gives CDR1 LGHNT, CDR2 FRNRAP. This CDR3 has 15 amino acids. CDR3 nucleotides: TGTGCTAGTGGCACAACCGGGACAGGGTACAATGAGCAGTTCTTC. It encodes CASGTTGTGYNEQFF. Filled out from reference TRBV12-5 and TRBJ2-1, the complete variable domain reads DARVTQTPRHKVTEMGQEVTMRCQPILGHNTVFWYRQTMMQGLELLAYFRNRAPLDDSGMPKDRFSAEMPDATLATLKIQPSEPRDSAVYFCASGTTGTGYNEQFFGPGTRLTVL.

This clonotype was observed once. The chain carries TRBV6-2 or TRBV6-3 and TRBJ1-4; 8 bases fit TRBD1. The CDR3 runs 16 residues. The germline CDR1 and CDR2 sequences are MNHEY and SVGEGT. Trimming removed 4 bases from V and 8 bases from J; junction bases left unmatched: 12. The chain's CDR3 is CASSSPPTGAKEKLFF. The CDR3 DNA is TGTGCCAGCAGTTCCCCCCCGACAGGGGCAAAGGAAAAACTGTTTTTT.

There are many counts of this clonotype. The V and J genes are TRBV18 and TRBJ2-3; D is unclear. Looked up from germline, CDR1 is KGHSH and CDR2 is LQKENI. This CDR3 has 11 residues. V was trimmed by 8 bases and J by 2 bases, leaving 5 bases between them. Here the CDR3 DNA reads TGTGCCAGCAGCTACACAGATACGCAGTATTTT. Encoded protein: CASSYTDTQYF.

The rearrangement joins TRBV13 to TRBJ2-3; D unresolved. Germline V lookup: CDR1 PRHDT, CDR2 FYEKMQ (reference sequence). The CDR3 runs 13 residues. V was trimmed by 5 bases and J by 4 bases, leaving 10 bases between them. CDR3 sequence reads: CASSVQTADTQYF. The CDR3 nucleotides read TGTGCCAGCAGCGTACAAACGGCAGATACGCAGTATTTT.

This clonotype was observed a handful of times. The chain recombines TRBV7-9 with TRBJ1-5; D not certain. Germline V gene sequence: CDR1 SEHNR, CDR2 FQNEAQ (reference sequence). The CDR3 is 16 residues long. The germline V and J ends were trimmed by 4 bases and 0 bases, with 13 bases remaining between them. Written as DNA, the CDR3 is TGTGCCAGCAGCTCGGCGAGGATAGGTAGCAATCAGCCCCAGCATTTT. This sequence encodes CASSSARIGSNQPQHF. The full variable domain, in which reference TRBV7-9 and TRBJ1-5 provide the parts outside the CDR3, is DTGVSQNPRHKITKRGQNVTFRCDPISEHNRLYWYRQTLGQGPEFLTYFQNEAQLEKSRLLSDRFSAERPKGSFSTLEIQRTEQGDSAMYLCASSSARIGSNQPQHFGDGTRLSIL.

This clonotype was counted many times. The rearrangement uses TRBV12-3 or TRBV12-4 and TRBJ1-2, with no clear D. This CDR3 has 11 amino acids. Trimming cost V 3 bases and J 4 bases, with 3 bases left between them. The CDR3: CASSFRYGYTF. CDR3 coding DNA: TGTGCCAGCAGTTTCCGCTATGGCTACACCTTC.

This clonotype was seen a few times. J is TRBJ1-6 and V is TRBV3-1, with 7 bases matching TRBD1. Looked up from germline, CDR1 is LGHDT and CDR2 is YNNKEL (reference sequence). The CDR3 sequence is 16 residues long. Trimming at V came to 4 bases and at J to 6 bases, leaving 9 bases not matched to a gene. The CDR3 region is CASSRGQALINSPLHF. For the CDR3, the DNA is TGTGCCAGCAGCCGAGGACAGGCCCTCATTAATTCACCCCTCCACTTT.

This clonotype was counted between two and nine times. The gene calls are TRBV3-1 and TRBJ2-1; D unresolved. Germline CDR1 and CDR2: LGHDT and YNNKEL (reference sequence). V was shortened by 7 bases and J by 6 bases, with 16 bases between the two germline ends. The CDR3 runs to 14 residues. CDR3 nucleotides: TGTGCCAGCACCACCCTTCTTCGTCTCAATGAGCAGTTCTTC. Amino acids: CASTTLLRLNEQFF.

V and J are TRBV4-1 and TRBJ2-7; no definite D call. V dropped 3 bases and J dropped 2 bases, with 8 bases sitting between them. Germline CDR1 is MGHRA and CDR2 is YSYEKL. The CDR3 extends over 13 amino acids. The CDR3 loop is CASSHIVPYEQYF. Written as DNA, the CDR3 is TGCGCCAGCAGCCATATTGTTCCCTACGAGCAGTACTTC.

The chain has TRBV4-1 and TRBJ1-2; D may be TRBD1 (6 bases). Trimming left V 4 bases short and J 1 base short, with 16 bases between. Per germline, CDR1 MGHRA and CDR2 YSYEKL. The CDR3 contains 16 residues. The DNA for the CDR3 is TGCGCCAGCAGCCGTTTCCGGGACACCGATAACTATGGCTACACCTTC. This codes for CASSRFRDTDNYGYTF.

This rearrangement joins TRBV20-1 to TRBJ1-5; D ambiguous. The CDR3 runs to 12 residues. The V end lost 3 bases, the J end lost 5 bases, and 8 bases lay between the germline ends. Germline lookup yields CDR1 DFQATT and CDR2 SNEGSKA (reference sequence). CDR3 in DNA: TGCAGTGCTAGCAAAGTTGATCAGCCCCAGCATTTT. Translation: CSASKVDQPQHF.

J is TRBJ2-1 and V is TRBV20-1; tentative D call: TRBD2 (7 bases). CDR1 DFQATT and CDR2 SNEGSKA come from the germline V gene (reference sequence). Trimming removed 7 bases at V and 0 bases at J, with 16 bases between. The CDR3 contains 15 residues. The CDR3 DNA follows: TGCAGTGGACGGGGGCGCGGGGGCTCCTACAATGAGCAGTTCTTC. Translation: CSGRGRGGSYNEQFF.

The CDR3 protein is CASSLDQYAGELFF. CDR3 in DNA: TGTGCCAGCAGCTTAGACCAATACGCCGGGGAGCTGTTTTTT. The V gene is TRBV7-9, the J gene TRBJ2-2; no clear D gene. V was cut by 1 base and J by 6 bases, with 9 bases left in between. There are 14 residues in the CDR3. Germline V gene sequence: CDR1 SEHNR, CDR2 FQNEAQ (reference sequence). The full variable domain, its missing parts supplied by reference TRBV7-9 and TRBJ2-2, is DTGVSQNPRHKITKRGQNVTFRCDPISEHNRLYWYRQTLGQGPEFLTYFQNEAQLEKSRLLSDRFSAERPKGSFSTLEIQRTEQGDSAMYLCASSLDQYAGELFFGEGSRLTVL.

This clonotype turned up a few times. V and J are TRBV15 and TRBJ2-1; 15 positions match TRBD2. The CDR3 length is 17 residues. J lost 9 bases, V lost 1 base, and 7 bases had no gene match. Germline-derived CDR1 and CDR2 are LNHNV and YYDKDF (reference sequence). The CDR3 DNA is TGTGCCACCAGCAGAGGGGGACTAGCGGGAGGTATCGGTGAGCAGTTCTTC. It translates to CATSRGGLAGGIGEQFF.

The chain is built from TRBV6-1 and TRBJ2-1; 8 positions agree with TRBD1. The length of the CDR3 is 14 residues. Germline CDR1 and CDR2: MNHNS and SASEGT. Germline trimming cut 5 bases from V and 6 bases from J; bases unmatched to any gene: 6. CDR3 sequence reads: CASSTPGTGNEQFF. CDR3 in DNA: TGTGCCAGCAGTACCCCCGGGACAGGCAATGAGCAGTTCTTC.

The rearrangement joins TRBV6-2 or TRBV6-3 to TRBJ2-1, with unresolved D. The CDR3 length is 13 residues. CDR1 and CDR2 (germline): MNHEY, SVGEGT. Trimming left V 0 bases short and J 5 bases short, with 5 bases between. CDR3 in amino acids: CASSYSIHNEQFF. For the CDR3, the DNA is TGTGCCAGCAGTTACTCGATCCACAATGAGCAGTTCTTC.

This clonotype was seen more than once but under ten times. The rearrangement links TRBV28 to TRBJ1-2, with 9 nucleotides matching TRBD1. The CDR3 length is 16 residues. Trimming cost V 4 bases and J 5 bases; bases outside gene matches: 11. CDR1 MDHEN and CDR2 SYDVKM come from the germline V gene. DNA for the CDR3: TGTGCCAGCAGTTCTCCTTGGGGACAGGGCCTTTATGGCTACACCTTC. Protein product: CASSSPWGQGLYGYTF.

The chain carries TRBV12-3 or TRBV12-4 and TRBJ2-3; D possibly uses TRBD1 or TRBD2 (6 bases each). CDR3 length: 16 residues. Trimming took off 2 bases at V and 5 bases at J, with 17 bases between the two ends. As DNA, the CDR3 is TGTGCCAGCAGTTTACGGGAGACAGGTTTATTAGATACGCAGTATTTT. Translating it yields CASSLRETGLLDTQYF.

This clonotype occurred once. V is TRBV7-2 and J is TRBJ2-1; tentatively, D is TRBD2 (6 bases). This CDR3 is 14 amino acids long. Per the germline V gene, CDR1 is SGHTA and CDR2 is FQGNSA. The V and J ends lost 3 bases and 8 bases respectively, with 14 bases between them. CDR3 amino acids: CASSLAGSPDEQFF. In nucleotides, the CDR3 is TGTGCCAGCAGCTTGGCCGGGAGTCCGGATGAGCAGTTCTTC.

The chain joins TRBV15 to TRBJ2-2; D unresolved. The CDR3 sequence is 16 residues long. With 1 base removed from V and 3 bases from J, the gap between germline ends came to 12 bases. Germline-derived CDR1 and CDR2 are LNHNV and YYDKDF (reference sequence). The CDR3 here is CATSRAKITYTGELFF. CDR3 coding DNA: TGTGCCACCAGCAGAGCTAAGATCACTTACACCGGGGAGCTGTTTTTT.

V and J are TRBV3-1 and TRBJ2-5, with D perhaps matching TRBD1 (6 bases). CDR1 LGHDT and CDR2 YNNKEL come from the germline V gene (reference sequence). V was trimmed by 1 base and J by 3 bases, leaving 12 bases between them. The CDR3 has 15 amino acids. The CDR3 coding sequence is TGTGCCAGCAGCCAAGCAGGGGTACACAAAGAGACCCAGTACTTC. It codes for CASSQAGVHKETQYF.

The rearrangement links TRBV28 to TRBJ1-4; tentatively, D is TRBD1 (5 bases). The CDR3 spans 13 residues. Germline V CDR1 and CDR2: MDHEN, SYDVKM. Trimming stripped 6 bases from V and 8 bases from J, with 13 bases between. The CDR3 loop is CASSQGRREKLFF. The CDR3 nucleotides are TGTGCCAGCAGCCAGGGAAGGAGAGAAAAACTGTTTTTT.

Many counts were recorded for this clonotype. V is TRBV29-1 and J is TRBJ2-3; D is unresolved. Trimming cost V 3 bases and J 4 bases, with 14 bases left between them. CDR1 is SQVTM and CDR2 is ANQGSEA in the germline V gene. The CDR3 is made up of 14 amino acids. In nucleotides, the CDR3 is TGCAGCGTTGAGTTCGCCCTCAGTGCAGATACGCAGTATTTT. This gives the protein CSVEFALSADTQYF.